The 30 T cell receptor beta chains in this list originate from one sample, sequenced in a study of blood T cell repertoires in COVID-19. Using immunoSEQ multiplex PCR, the repertoire was profiled, and TCRdb retains in-frame clones only, with some absent. Of tens of thousands of clones listed, about 89% are singletons. Sequencing was carried out using peripheral blood. The receptors originated from a man aged 50-60 years with active COVID-19.

The chain is built from TRBV30 and TRBJ2-5; D is uncertain. The V and J ends lost 0 bases and 4 bases respectively, with 9 bases between them. Germline V gene lookup returns CDR1 GTSNPN and CDR2 SVGIG (reference sequence). The CDR3 has 13 residues. CDR3 sequence: CAWSVIRGETQYF. The CDR3 nucleotides are TGTGCCTGGAGTGTAATCCGAGGAGAGACCCAGTACTTC. The full variable domain, rest sourced from reference TRBV30 and TRBJ2-5, is SQTIHQWPATLVQPVGSPLSLECTVEGTSNPNLYWYRQAAGRGLQLLFYSVGIGQISSEVPQNLSASRPQDRQFILSSKKLLLSDSGFYLCAWSVIRGETQYFGPGTRLLVL.

V and J are TRBV29-1 and TRBJ1-4, with D possibly being TRBD1 (5 bases). V lost 1 base and J 4 bases, leaving 10 bases between the germline ends. CDR1 and CDR2 from the germline V gene are SQVTM and ANQGSEA. The CDR3 length is 14 residues. The CDR3 sequence is CSVEGSGDNEKLFF. DNA of the CDR3: TGCAGCGTTGAAGGTTCGGGGGATAATGAAAAACTGTTTTTT. The full variable domain, completed using reference TRBV29-1 and TRBJ1-4, is SAVISQKPSRDICQRGTSLTIQCQVDSQVTMMFWYRQQPGQSLTLIATANQGSEATYESGFVIDKFPISRPNLTFSTLTVSNMSPEDSSIYLCSVEGSGDNEKLFFGSGTQLSVL.

The chain links TRBV25-1 to TRBJ1-4; 9 nucleotides align to TRBD1. The CDR3 is 15 residues long. Trimming removed 1 base from V and 6 bases from J; junction bases left unmatched: 3. Germline V gives CDR1 MGHDK, CDR2 SYGVNS. The CDR3 DNA is TGTGCCAGCAGTGAATCGGACAGGGGCTATGAAAAACTGTTTTTT. It specifies CASSESDRGYEKLFF.

The chain links TRBV4-3 to TRBJ1-4, with TRBD1 matching 9 bases. The V segment lost 4 bases and the J segment 7 bases; nucleotides outside the gene matches: 10. CDR1 and CDR2 (germline): LGHNA, YSLEER. This CDR3 contains 16 residues. The CDR3 nucleotides read TGCGCCAGCAGCCGGCAACCGGGACAGGGCAGTGAAAAACTGTTTTTT. Its translation: CASSRQPGQGSEKLFF.

This clone has only one observation. This chain connects TRBV10-3 to TRBJ2-7; D is uncertain. CDR1 is ENHRY and CDR2 is SYGVKD in the germline V gene. The CDR3 has 15 amino acids. Trimming removed 0 bases at V and 0 bases at J, with 9 bases between. Written as DNA, the CDR3 is TGTGCCATCAGTGAGTCGCCTGCGAGCTCCTACGAGCAGTACTTC. Translating it yields CAISESPASSYEQYF.

The chain is built from TRBV9 and TRBJ2-7, with a possible D match to TRBD1 (5 bases). Deletions cut 9 bases from V and 0 bases from J, with 13 bases between. Looked up from germline, CDR1 is SGDLS and CDR2 is YYNGEE. CDR3 size: 13 residues. CDR3 bases: TGTGCCACCCGCCCCAGGGACTCCTACGAGCAGTACTTC. Residues: CATRPRDSYEQYF.

The chain uses TRBV19 and TRBJ2-7, with a possible D match to TRBD2 (5 bases). The germline gives CDR1 LNHDA, CDR2 SQIVND (reference sequence). Trimming took 4 bases from V and 3 from J, leaving 7 bases between them. The CDR3 runs to 12 residues. The CDR3, as DNA: TGTGCCAGTAGTACACGGGACTACGAGCAGTACTTC. This gives the protein CASSTRDYEQYF.

The chain couples TRBV19 to TRBJ1-4; TRBD1 matches 9 bases. Trimming took 7 bases from V and 2 from J; bases not matched to a gene: 8. Germline values: CDR1 LNHDA, CDR2 SQIVND (reference sequence). The CDR3 is 16 amino acids. CDR3 sequence (DNA): TGTGCCAGTACCCGGGAGGACAGGGGCACTAATGAAAAACTGTTTTTT. Translating it yields CASTREDRGTNEKLFF.

This rearrangement joins TRBV5-1 to TRBJ1-3, with TRBD1 matching 7 bases. This CDR3 has 15 amino acids. V shed 2 bases and J 3 bases; nucleotides not matched to a gene: 5. CDR1 is SGHRS and CDR2 is YFSETQ in the germline V gene. CDR3 nucleotide sequence: TGCGCCAGCAGCTTATACCGGGACAGTGGAAACACCATATATTTT. Its protein is CASSLYRDSGNTIYF.

The chain is built from TRBV6-6 and TRBJ2-7; D perhaps matches TRBD2 (5 bases). The CDR3 loop spans 14 amino acids. V lost 6 bases and J lost 2, with 14 bases in between. CDR1 is MNHNY, CDR2 SVGAGI, per germline (reference sequence). CDR3 bases: TGTGCCAGCAGACCCCGGGGAGTACCCTACGAGCAGTACTTC. It encodes CASRPRGVPYEQYF.

This clone was observed a few times. The chain recombines TRBV7-2 with TRBJ2-5, with unresolved D. The CDR3 has 15 residues. V lost 1 base and J lost 5, with 14 bases in between. In germline, CDR1 is SGHTA, CDR2 FQGNSA. The CDR3 bases are TGTGCCAGCAGCTTAGGTGCTGACTCACTGGAGACCCAGTACTTC. Translating gives CASSLGADSLETQYF.

The chain has TRBV9 and TRBJ2-2; D is uncertain. The CDR3 runs to 15 residues. The ends were cut back, 1 base at V and 0 bases at J, with 7 bases in the middle. The V gene's germline CDR1 is SGDLS and CDR2 YYNGEE. The CDR3: CASSVPGANTGELFF. The CDR3 region has the DNA TGTGCCAGCAGCGTACCCGGTGCGAACACCGGGGAGCTGTTTTTT.

The sample holds a few counts of this clone. The CDR3, as DNA: TGCGCCAGCAGCCAAACGACTCTCCGGGGGGAGACCCAGTACTTC. Amino acid sequence: CASSQTTLRGETQYF. V is TRBV4-1 and J is TRBJ2-5; D is perhaps TRBD2 (6 bases). Trimming cost V 2 bases and J 5 bases, with 15 bases left between them. There are 15 residues in the CDR3. Germline V gene lookup returns CDR1 MGHRA and CDR2 YSYEKL.

The V gene is TRBV7-2, the J gene TRBJ2-5; 7 bases line up with TRBD2. CDR3 length equals 15 residues. V was clipped by 3 bases and J by 2 bases; unmatched bases: 6. In germline, CDR1 is SGHTA, CDR2 FQGNSA. CDR3 DNA: TGTGCCAGCAGCTTCCCGGGAGGAATTCAAGAGACCCAGTACTTC. This sequence encodes CASSFPGGIQETQYF.

In its sample, this clone was seen once. V usage is TRBV9 and J usage is TRBJ2-7, with 7 bases identical to TRBD2. The CDR3 sequence is 14 residues long. Germline V gene lookup returns CDR1 SGDLS and CDR2 YYNGEE. The trim removed 3 bases at V and 3 bases at J, leaving 6 bases unmatched. Here the CDR3 DNA reads TGTGCCAGCAGCGCCGGGACTACCTTCTACGAGCAGTACTTC. This codes for CASSAGTTFYEQYF.

The V and J genes are TRBV30 and TRBJ2-2; 7 nucleotides match TRBD1. From germline, CDR1 is GTSNPN and CDR2 SVGIG (reference sequence). V lost 3 bases, J lost 7 bases, and 8 bases stayed unmatched. The CDR3 has 14 amino acids. CDR3 sequence (DNA): TGTGCCTGGAGATCACAGGGGCCGGGCGGGGAGCTGTTTTTT. Translated: CAWRSQGPGGELFF.

The chain links TRBV19 to TRBJ2-1, with D possibly being TRBD2 (6 bases). V shed 3 bases and J shed 3 bases, with 12 bases lying between them. The V gene's germline CDR1 is LNHDA and CDR2 SQIVND (reference sequence). This CDR3 has 15 residues. CDR3 coding DNA: TGTGCCAGTAGTATTGAGGCGGGATACTACAATGAGCAGTTCTTC. It is translated as CASSIEAGYYNEQFF.

This chain joins TRBV9 and TRBJ1-2; 7 bases align to TRBD1. The CDR3 sequence is 13 residues long. V dropped 5 bases and J dropped 6; count of bases not matched to a gene: 7. CDR1 is SGDLS, CDR2 YYNGEE, per germline. In nucleotides, the CDR3 is TGTGCCAGCAGTCCCTGGGACAGTCATGGCTACACCTTC. Translation: CASSPWDSHGYTF.

V gene TRBV5-5 combines with J gene TRBJ2-3; tentative D call: TRBD1 (6 bases). The CDR3 has 16 amino acids. V was shortened by 0 bases and J by 6 bases, with 17 bases between the two germline ends. Germline V gives CDR1 SGHKS, CDR2 YYEKEE (reference sequence). The CDR3 region is CASSLVIGQSVDTQYF. The CDR3 DNA follows: TGTGCCAGCAGCTTGGTGATAGGACAGTCGGTTGATACGCAGTATTTT.

This clone was seen a single time. This chain connects TRBV18 to TRBJ2-5; 10 bases align to TRBD2. CDR1 KGHSH and CDR2 LQKENI come from the germline V gene. CDR3 length: 15 amino acids. Trimming at V came to 3 bases and at J to 0 bases, leaving 1 base not matched to a gene. The CDR3 protein is CASSPLAGDQETQYF. For the CDR3, the DNA is TGTGCCAGCTCACCCCTAGCGGGGGACCAAGAGACCCAGTACTTC.

The chain carries TRBV7-2 and TRBJ2-7; D may be TRBD2 (5 bases). The V and J ends lost 6 bases and 1 base respectively, with 13 bases between them. The CDR3 is 14 residues long. Germline V gives CDR1 SGHTA, CDR2 FQGNSA. In DNA, the CDR3 is TGTGCCAGCAGAATCTTCCGGGATTCCTACGAGCAGTACTTC. Translation: CASRIFRDSYEQYF.

The chain combines TRBV7-9 with TRBJ2-2; D gene uncertain. The V end lost 1 base, the J end lost 2 bases, and 11 bases lay between the germline ends. The CDR3 totals 16 residues. Germline CDR1 SEHNR, CDR2 FQNEAQ (reference sequence). The CDR3 spells CASSLGAPPNTGELFF. The CDR3 bases are TGTGCCAGCAGCTTAGGCGCGCCCCCCAACACCGGGGAGCTGTTTTTT.

This clone was seen once. The chain joins TRBV28 to TRBJ2-7; 14 bases line up with TRBD2. V gave up 6 bases and J gave up 7 bases; unmatched junction bases: 11. Germline-derived CDR1 and CDR2 are MDHEN and SYDVKM. CDR3 size: 16 residues. As DNA, the CDR3 is TGTGCCAGCAGCGGCCCGGGGACTAGCGGGAGTGGAGAGCAGTACTTC. This sequence encodes CASSGPGTSGSGEQYF.

The chain has TRBV7-3 and TRBJ2-7; 8 nucleotides agree with TRBD1. Germline trimming cut 2 bases from V and 5 bases from J; bases unmatched to any gene: 2. Per the germline V gene, CDR1 is SGHTA and CDR2 is FQGTGA. This CDR3 has 13 amino acids. In DNA form, the CDR3 reads TGTGCCAGCAGCTTAGACAGGGGACACGAGCAGTACTTC. Amino acid sequence: CASSLDRGHEQYF.

This clone came up once. Mismatch with germline at one junction end may stem from a read error. The chain recombines TRBV5-6 with TRBJ2-7; 7 bases are a match to TRBD1. Per the germline V gene, CDR1 is SGHDT and CDR2 is YYEEEE. The CDR3 loop spans 14 amino acids. The CDR3 sequence is CASSSRTGGLVRSF. CDR3 nucleotides: TGTGCCAGCAGCTCCCGGACAGGAGGCTTAGTGAGGAGCTTC.

As DNA, the CDR3 is TGTGCCAGCAGTGCCACAGCTGGGGCCAACGTCCTGACTTTC. It yields the protein CASSATAGANVLTF. The chain uses TRBV2 and TRBJ2-6, with no clear D. V lost 4 bases and J 2 bases, leaving 6 bases between the germline ends. Germline V lookup: CDR1 SNHLY, CDR2 FYNNEI. The CDR3 runs 14 residues.

The chain carries TRBV6-1 and TRBJ1-2; TRBD1 agrees at 7 bases. Trimming removed 0 bases from V and 8 bases from J; junction bases left unmatched: 9. CDR3 length equals 15 residues. CDR1 is MNHNS, CDR2 SASEGT, per germline. The CDR3 sequence: CASSEATGAAGGYTF. DNA for the CDR3: TGTGCCAGCAGTGAAGCTACAGGGGCGGCTGGCGGCTACACCTTC.

The V call is TRBV2, the J call TRBJ1-4; D call uncertain. Germline V gene lookup returns CDR1 SNHLY and CDR2 FYNNEI. Between the trimmed V and J ends, which lost 7 bases and 8 bases, there was a span of 14 bases. This CDR3 region has 13 residues. Here the CDR3 reads CASKRGLDEKLFF. The CDR3 DNA reads as TGTGCCAGCAAGCGGGGTCTAGACGAAAAACTGTTTTTT.

This sequence joins TRBV5-6 and TRBJ1-2; D is ambiguous. Germline V lookup: CDR1 SGHDT, CDR2 YYEEEE. Trimming stripped 2 bases from V and 1 base from J, with 12 bases between. This CDR3 has 15 residues. The CDR3 DNA is TGTGCCAGCAGCTTAACACGGACTGGTAACTATGGCTACACCTTC. Its protein is CASSLTRTGNYGYTF.

V is TRBV28 and J is TRBJ1-2; D possibly corresponds to TRBD1 (5 bases). The length of the CDR3 is 15 residues. Trimming left V 8 bases short and J 0 bases short, with 16 bases between. Germline V lookup: CDR1 MDHEN, CDR2 SYDVKM. The CDR3 coding sequence is TGTGCCAGCTCCCTCTCGGGGGGTACTAACTATGGCTACACCTTC. Translation: CASSLSGGTNYGYTF.